A single T cell receptor (beta chain) is shown here with its context. CDR1 and CDR2 (germline): GTSNPN, SVGIG (reference sequence). The V and J ends lost 5 bases and 3 bases, in that order; junction bases with no gene match: 3. This CDR3 spans 13 amino acids. The entry originates in a study of blood T cell repertoires in COVID-19. TCRdb's copy holds only in-frame clones and misses some; the assay was immunoSEQ multiplex PCR. The table records around 400,000 clones, roughly 86% of them present only once. The chain links TRBV30 to TRBJ2-7; 11 bases are a match to TRBD2. This TCR came from a woman in her 30s who had recovered from COVID-19. The sample was PBMCs or T cells enriched from blood (not recorded which). Here the CDR3 DNA reads TGTGCCTGGGCCCTAGCGGGGGGCTACGAGCAGTACTTC. Translation: CAWALAGGYEQYF. Based on the CDR3 plus reference TRBV30 and TRBJ2-7, the full variable domain is SQTIHQWPATLVQPVGSPLSLECTVEGTSNPNLYWYRQAAGRGLQLLFYSVGIGQISSEVPQNLSASRPQDRQFILSSKKLLLSDSGFYLCAWALAGGYEQYFGPGTRLTVT.